This T cell receptor (beta chain) was profiled in a study of T cell responses to AZD1222 COVID-19 vaccine. A remark on this clone: Its target is unknown.

After removal of 4 bases from V and 9 bases from J, the junction contained 5 bases not matched to a gene. The CDR3 covers 12 residues. Germline CDR1 MDHEN, CDR2 SYDVKM. General observations from the study: Possibly, clonal diversity was underestimated; donors were largely white British and included more females.

The method was immunoSEQ multiplex PCR; TCRdb's version includes in-frame clones alone and lacks a portion of them. The sample holds 80,000 to 90,000 clones, around 90% seen once. The TCR sequence derives from an adult in good health. V and J are TRBV28 and TRBJ2-7, with 8 nucleotides matching TRBD1. The sample consisted of peripheral blood, taken on day 0 of MenACWY control vaccination. CDR3 region: CASSSQGARQYF. In DNA form, the CDR3 reads TGTGCCAGCAGTTCTCAGGGGGCAAGGCAGTACTTC.